This T cell receptor beta chain is drawn from a study of beta chain features in type 1 diabetes. About the research overall: The patient and healthy donor groups were comparable for age, gender and cell yields. Findings of the study overall: The cDNA sequencing approach could over-represent high-TCR-expressing cells. Shortening that was moderate but significant affected the TCRB CDR3s of Type 1 diabetes patients in all four CD4+ subsets.

TCRB transcripts that were expressed got sequenced, as all of the isolated RNA had been reverse transcribed. Assay: immunoSEQ multiplex PCR; the TCRdb copy retains only in-frame clones and omits some. The table has about 150,000 clones, approximately 8% seen once; the top ten hold more than 0.75%. Only one heparinised blood draw was taken per donor, and its volume averaged around 100 mL. Trimming removed 2 bases from V and 7 bases from J; junction bases left unmatched: 7. Germline V CDR1 and CDR2: GTSNPN, SVGIG (reference sequence). The CDR3 sequence is 15 residues long. Concerning this clone: As yet, its antigen is unknown.

The receptor's source is a middle-aged woman with type 1 diabetes. Sequenced sample: central memory CD4+ T cells from blood. J is TRBJ2-7 and V is TRBV30, with 14 bases aligning to TRBD2. This CDR3 reads CAWSMGLAGVNEQYF. For the CDR3, the DNA is TGTGCCTGGAGTATGGGACTAGCGGGAGTTAATGAGCAGTACTTC.